This T cell receptor beta chain originates from a study of CD8 T cells in Susac syndrome. Germline CDR1 is MNHNS and CDR2 is SASEGT. The V end lost 6 bases, the J end lost 7 bases, and 21 bases lay between the germline ends. This CDR3 has 15 residues. RNA in amounts of 0.5 to 1 ug was reverse transcribed with random hexamers. immunoSEQ multiplex PCR amplified TCR beta CDR3 across 54 Vbeta, 13 Jbeta. TCRdb re-analysed the immunoSEQ multiplex PCR reads in MiXCR, keeping a single row per CDR3 protein. The sample records around 190,000 distinct CDR3 sequences, under 95% being singletons. Blood CD8+ and CD4+ T cells underwent high-throughput TCR beta sequencing.

What was sequenced was CD4+ T cells from PBMCs. V gene TRBV6-1 combines with J gene TRBJ2-5; tentative D call: TRBD2 (6 bases). The sequence was obtained from a human donor in good health. The CDR3 DNA follows: TGTGCCAGCAGCGCATATCTTAGCGGCCCCAGGACCCAGTACTTC. Protein sequence: CASSAYLSGPRTQYF.